What follows describes a single T cell receptor beta chain. Its antigen remains unknown. The data belong to a study of cytomegalovirus exposure and HLA in healthy donors. About the study: A prior study identified approximately 110 million unique TCR beta sequences from roughly 170 million T cells.

The PCR was carried out with 60 Vbeta primers and 13 Jbeta primers. Measured with immunoSEQ multiplex PCR; TCRdb has only the in-frame clones, and not every one. Its clone listing holds about 200,000 clones. Study-wide findings and caveats: Three chains linked to CMV were shown in vitro to be specific for CMV antigens.

Sequencing was carried out using PBMCs. The sequence derives from a boy between 10 and 17 years old in good health and CMV-seronegative.

The CDR3 DNA reads as TGCGCCAGCAGCCTGGACATCTCTGATAATTCACCCCTCCACTTT. Encoded protein: CASSLDISDNSPLHF. The rearrangement joins TRBV4-3 to TRBJ1-6, with a possible D match to TRBD1 (5 bases). V lost 4 bases and J lost 5, with 12 bases in between. This CDR3 has 15 residues. Looked up from germline, CDR1 is LGHNA and CDR2 is YSLEER.